This T cell receptor beta chain was obtained from a study of T-cell memory formation after mild COVID-19. Study information: Among the donors, TCR clusters were largely specific to each donor. Study-level results: Detection of some responders pre-infection suggested pre-existing cross-reactive memory T cells participated. For second-wave clones that peaked at day 37, SARS-CoV-2 specificity went unverified.

Barcoded TCR alpha and TCR beta cDNA libraries with UMIs came from 5'RACE using constant-segment primers. TCRdb called the 5' RACE reads again in MiXCR, with one record for every CDR3 protein. The data show 200,000 or so distinct CDR3 sequences, with around 15% seen just once and roughly 2.1% held by the top ten. V lost 2 bases and J 5 bases, leaving 14 bases between the germline ends. Germline V gives CDR1 SGHRS, CDR2 YFSETQ. The CDR3 length is 15 residues. As concerns this clonotype: The target antigen is unknown.

Sequenced material: PBMCs or a T cell subset sorted from them (not recorded which). The gene calls are TRBV5-1 and TRBJ2-1; D possibly uses TRBD1 or TRBD2 (6 bases each). The clonotype was recovered from an adult woman who had mild COVID-19 (a few samples of this study predate the infection). Cell type and time point are not known. CDR3 sequence: CASSFTGAPNNEQFF. DNA for the CDR3: TGCGCCAGCAGCTTTACGGGGGCTCCGAACAATGAGCAGTTCTTC.